Below, 31 T cell receptor beta chains from the same sample are listed, as sequenced in a study of T-cell memory formation after mild COVID-19. TCRdb reanalysed the 5' RACE reads using MiXCR and keeps one entry per CDR3 protein. The table shows 150,000 to 200,000 distinct CDR3 sequences, with about 22% occurring only once. Sequencing was done on a sample of PBMCs or a T cell subset sorted from them (not recorded which). The origin of the receptors is an adult woman who had mild COVID-19 (a few samples of this study predate the infection). Cell type and time point are not known.

The V and J genes are TRBV11-1 and TRBJ2-7, with no clear D. Trimming cost V 4 bases and J 5 bases, with 24 bases left between them. CDR1 and CDR2 from the germline V gene are SGHAT and FQDESV (reference sequence). CDR3 length equals 17 residues. Here the CDR3 reads CASSSQRFGRKENEQYF. The DNA of the CDR3 is TGTGCCAGCAGCTCTCAAAGGTTTGGCCGAAAAGAAAACGAGCAGTACTTC.

The chain joins TRBV6-5 to TRBJ2-3; the D gene is possibly TRBD2 (5 bases). V gave up 8 bases and J gave up 6 bases, with 21 bases separating them. This CDR3 contains 15 residues. CDR1 is MNHEY and CDR2 is SVGAGI in the germline V gene. The CDR3 DNA sequence: TGTGCCAGCTCCTTATCGAGGGCGCCGGGGGATACGCAGTATTTT. Translated: CASSLSRAPGDTQYF.

The chain uses TRBV20-1 and TRBJ1-2; tentative D call: TRBD1 (5 bases). Germline V CDR1 and CDR2: DFQATT, SNEGSKA (reference sequence). This CDR3 contains 14 residues. Between the trimmed V and J ends, which lost 1 base and 4 bases, there was a span of 13 bases. The CDR3 protein is CSARASGTGYGYTF. CDR3 nucleotide sequence: TGCAGTGCTAGAGCCTCAGGGACGGGCTATGGCTACACCTTC.

The rearrangement links TRBV6-6 to TRBJ1-1, with TRBD1 matching 9 bases. The CDR3 runs 15 residues. CDR1 and CDR2 from the germline V gene are MNHNY and SVGAGI (reference sequence). The V gene end was trimmed by 2 bases and the J gene end by 3 bases; junction bases not matched to a gene: 4. In DNA form, the CDR3 reads TGTGCCAGCAGTTACCCGGGACAGGGAGACACTGAAGCTTTCTTT. Translated, it gives CASSYPGQGDTEAFF.

The gene calls are TRBV19 and TRBJ1-1, with D tentatively TRBD1 (6 bases). This CDR3 is 16 amino acids long. The germline V gene encodes CDR1 LNHDA and CDR2 SQIVND (reference sequence). V dropped 6 bases and J dropped 1 base, with 18 bases sitting between them. The CDR3 sequence is CASRGTPQGGNTEAFF. Here the CDR3 DNA reads TGTGCCAGTAGAGGGACGCCCCAAGGGGGGAACACTGAAGCTTTCTTT. Together with reference TRBV19 and TRBJ1-1, the CDR3 gives the full variable domain: DGGITQSPKYLFRKEGQNVTLSCEQNLNHDAMYWYRQDPGQGLRLIYYSQIVNDFQKGDIAEGYSVSREKKESFPLTVTSAQKNPTAFYLCASRGTPQGGNTEAFFGQGTRLTVV.

This clonotype has just one count. The V and J genes are TRBV5-4 and TRBJ2-1, with D maybe TRBD1 (5 bases). The ends were cut back, 0 bases at V and 6 bases at J, with 16 bases in the middle. The germline V gene encodes CDR1 SGHNT and CDR2 YYREEE (reference sequence). The CDR3 covers 16 residues. In DNA, the CDR3 is TGTGCCAGCAGCTTGGCGGGCGACAGCCTGACCAATGAGCAGTTCTTC. Its protein is CASSLAGDSLTNEQFF.

The sample holds many counts of this clonotype. The genes are TRBV4-2 and TRBJ2-7, with 11 bases matching TRBD1. Trimming removed 0 bases from V and 3 bases from J; junction bases left unmatched: 4. Germline CDR1 is LGHNA and CDR2 is YNFKEQ. The CDR3 sequence is 16 residues long. The CDR3 protein is CASSQETGTGGYEQYF. CDR3 nucleotides: TGTGCCAGCAGCCAAGAAACCGGGACAGGGGGCTACGAGCAGTACTTC.

This clonotype turned up a few times. This CDR3 reads CASSPPLYQETQYF. DNA of the CDR3: TGTGCCAGCTCACCACCGTTATACCAAGAGACCCAGTACTTC. V is TRBV18 and J is TRBJ2-5; the D is unclear. The CDR3 runs 14 residues. V lost 0 bases and J lost 0, with 5 bases in between. The germline gives CDR1 KGHSH, CDR2 LQKENI.

This clonotype has a handful of counts. This rearrangement joins TRBV6-2 or TRBV6-3 to TRBJ2-7; 8 bases are a match to TRBD2. Germline V CDR1 and CDR2: MNHEY, SVGEGT. This CDR3 has 16 amino acids. The ends lost 2 bases at V and 0 bases at J; junction bases unmatched: 6. The CDR3, as DNA: TGTGCCAGCAGTTACGTGTCACTAGCGGCCTCCTACGAGCAGTACTTC. This encodes CASSYVSLAASYEQYF.

The V gene is TRBV5-1, the J gene TRBJ2-1; 16 bases line up with TRBD2. Germline lookup yields CDR1 SGHRS and CDR2 YFSETQ. V gave up 5 bases and J gave up 8 bases; unmatched junction bases: 19. The CDR3 is 20 residues long. CDR3 sequence (DNA): TGCGCCAGCAGTTACCCCCCGGGACTAGCGGGAGGGCCGTCTCTCCATGAGCAGTTCTTC. This codes for CASSYPPGLAGGPSLHEQFF.

The J gene is TRBJ2-1, the V gene TRBV27; 7 bases are a match to TRBD2. The V gene's germline CDR1 is MNHEY and CDR2 SMNVEV (reference sequence). CDR3 length equals 12 residues. V lost 6 bases to trimming and J lost 9 bases; unmatched junction nucleotides: 5. The CDR3 loop reads CASRTTGGEQFF. The CDR3 region has the DNA TGTGCCAGCAGGACCACGGGGGGTGAGCAGTTCTTC.

This clonotype was found a few times. The chain links TRBV5-6 to TRBJ2-7; D is possibly TRBD2 (6 bases). The germline V gene encodes CDR1 SGHDT and CDR2 YYEEEE. The V gene lost 2 bases and the J gene lost 1 base, with 10 bases spanning the gap. The CDR3 is 14 residues long. The CDR3 DNA is TGTGCCAGCAGCTTCCCGGGACTGTCCTACGAGCAGTACTTC. Its protein is CASSFPGLSYEQYF.

This clonotype turned up a few times. J is TRBJ2-3 and V is TRBV4-1; TRBD2 is a possible D gene (5 bases). Per germline, CDR1 MGHRA and CDR2 YSYEKL. CDR3 size: 14 residues. The V and J ends lost 0 bases and 1 base respectively, with 5 bases between them. As DNA, the CDR3 is TGCGCCAGCAGCCAAGAGGAGGGCACAGATACGCAGTATTTT. Encoded protein: CASSQEEGTDTQYF.

The chain employs TRBV7-3 and TRBJ1-6, with 7 bases lining up with TRBD1. The CDR3 spans 15 residues. Germline lookup yields CDR1 SGHTA and CDR2 FQGTGA. Losses at the gene ends were 5 bases for V and 7 bases for J; bases not matched to a gene: 8. The CDR3 DNA reads TGTGCCAGCAGCCTTCTCGGGACAGCAAATTCACCCCTCCACTTT. It translates to CASSLLGTANSPLHF.

The rearrangement joins TRBV5-6 to TRBJ1-6; TRBD1 agrees at 8 bases. Germline V gene data show CDR1 as SGHDT and CDR2 as YYEEEE. V lost 2 bases and J lost 7; bases outside the gene matches: 5. This CDR3 comprises 15 residues. CDR3 region: CASSLRTGWNSPLHF. CDR3 DNA sequence: TGTGCCAGCAGCTTAAGGACAGGGTGGAATTCACCCCTCCACTTT.

This clonotype was detected ten times or more. The chain couples TRBV4-3 to TRBJ2-7; TRBD1 or TRBD2 may be the D gene (5 bases each). The V end lost 0 bases, the J end lost 1 base, and 10 bases lay between the germline ends. The CDR3 contains 15 residues. Germline V gene data show CDR1 as LGHNA and CDR2 as YSLEER. CDR3 DNA sequence: TGCGCCAGCAGCCAAGATGGGGGTAGTTCCTACGAGCAGTACTTC. Encoded protein: CASSQDGGSSYEQYF.

The rearrangement joins TRBV12-3 or TRBV12-4 to TRBJ2-3; 7 nucleotides agree with TRBD2. The CDR3 is 16 amino acids. Trimming removed 6 bases from V and 4 bases from J; junction bases left unmatched: 13. In DNA form, the CDR3 reads TGTGCCAGCAGCCTATCTGGACTAGGGTTTTCAGATACGCAGTATTTT. It specifies CASSLSGLGFSDTQYF.

This clonotype was observed a handful of times. The chain couples TRBV24-1 to TRBJ1-1, with TRBD1 identical over 7 bases. The germline V gene encodes CDR1 KGHDR and CDR2 SFDVKD. This CDR3 has 15 amino acids. V lost 4 bases to trimming and J lost 3 bases; unmatched junction nucleotides: 7. This CDR3 reads CATSDLGQAHTEAFF. The CDR3 nucleotides read TGTGCCACCAGTGACCTCGGACAGGCCCACACTGAAGCTTTCTTT.

This clonotype was counted ten times or more. This sequence joins TRBV7-9 and TRBJ1-2, with D uncertain. Trimming removed 8 bases at V and 0 bases at J, with 13 bases between. This CDR3 spans 14 amino acids. In germline, CDR1 is SEHNR, CDR2 FQNEAQ (reference sequence). CDR3 bases: TGTGCCAGCTCACCAGGTTTGACTAACTATGGCTACACCTTC. Translation gives CASSPGLTNYGYTF.

V and J are TRBV7-2 and TRBJ2-2; possibly TRBD1 for D (5 bases). Trimming shortened V by 6 bases and J by 5 bases, and 16 bases separated the two germline ends. The CDR3 length is 15 residues. CDR1 is SGHTA, CDR2 FQGNSA, per germline. The CDR3 bases are TGTGCCAGCAGGCACATAACAGGAGAAACCGGGGAGCTGTTTTTT. Translated: CASRHITGETGELFF.

In this sample, this clonotype turned up a few times. V and J are TRBV2 and TRBJ1-1; a weak D match, TRBD1 (6 bases). CDR1 and CDR2 from the germline V gene are SNHLY and FYNNEI. This CDR3 contains 12 residues. The V end lost 8 bases, the J end lost 0 bases, and 7 bases lay between the germline ends. The CDR3 DNA reads TGTGCCAGCGGACAGTTGAACACTGAAGCTTTCTTT. Translating it yields CASGQLNTEAFF.

Comments on this clonotype: Mismatch with germline at one junction end may stem from a read error. The CDR3 is CASSQVGNQSQHF. CDR3 nucleotide sequence: TGCGCCAGCAGCCAAGTAGGGAATCAGTCCCAGCATTTT. This chain uses TRBV4-1 with TRBJ1-5; no definite D call. The V gene's germline CDR1 is MGHRA and CDR2 YSYEKL. The CDR3 is 13 amino acids.

There are a few counts of this clonotype. DNA for the CDR3: TGTGCCAGCAGCAACCGGGACCAGAACACTGAAGCTTTCTTT. Residues: CASSNRDQNTEAFF. The chain combines TRBV7-9 with TRBJ1-1, with a possible D match to TRBD1 (5 bases). The germline V and J ends were trimmed by 5 bases and 1 base, with 11 bases remaining between them. This CDR3 has 14 residues. Germline values: CDR1 SEHNR, CDR2 FQNEAQ (reference sequence).

The chain combines TRBV29-1 with TRBJ1-5, with no clear D. With 6 bases removed from V and 2 bases from J, the gap between germline ends came to 14 bases. CDR1 is SQVTM, CDR2 ANQGSEA, per germline. The length of the CDR3 is 14 residues. CDR3 in amino acids: CSVPVGSGNQPQHF. The CDR3 coding sequence is TGCAGCGTCCCCGTTGGGTCTGGCAATCAGCCCCAGCATTTT.

This clonotype was picked up a small number of times. The V and J genes are TRBV5-1 and TRBJ2-1; 10 bases agree with TRBD1. The CDR3 runs 14 residues. V shed 3 bases and J 9 bases; nucleotides not matched to a gene: 6. Germline assignment: CDR1 SGHRS and CDR2 YFSETQ. The DNA for the CDR3 is TGCGCCAGCAGCTCGCCGACAGGGGGCTTTGAGCAGTTCTTC. Its translation: CASSSPTGGFEQFF.

This chain uses TRBV12-3 or TRBV12-4 with TRBJ1-5; D remains ambiguous. The CDR3 covers 14 residues. V was pared by 1 base and J by 6 bases, with 10 bases between. The chain's CDR3 is CASSLGVGFQPQHF. CDR3 sequence (DNA): TGTGCCAGCAGTTTAGGGGTAGGGTTTCAGCCCCAGCATTTT.

This clonotype was seen a few times. The chain recombines TRBV6-6 with TRBJ1-6; D not certain. This CDR3 spans 15 amino acids. V lost 7 bases and J 6 bases, leaving 16 bases between the germline ends. Germline CDR1 reads MNHNY; CDR2 reads SVGAGI (reference sequence). CDR3 nucleotides: TGTGCCAGCACAAAGGAGGGAAGTTCTAATTCACCCCTCCACTTT. Its translation: CASTKEGSSNSPLHF.

The chain employs TRBV11-2 and TRBJ2-1; D is perhaps TRBD2 (6 bases). CDR1 SGHAT and CDR2 FQNNGV come from the germline V gene. V shed 0 bases and J shed 9 bases, with 6 bases lying between them. CDR3 length equals 12 residues. The CDR3 DNA reads TGTGCCAGCAGCTTAGAAGCGGGTGAGCAGTTCTTC. Encoded protein: CASSLEAGEQFF.

The rearrangement uses TRBV7-9 and TRBJ2-7; 7 positions agree with TRBD2. After removal of 4 bases from V and 1 base from J, the junction contained 19 bases not matched to a gene. CDR1 SEHNR and CDR2 FQNEAQ come from the germline V gene (reference sequence). This CDR3 contains 19 residues. This CDR3 reads CASSSTDGLLLASSYEQYF. CDR3 bases: TGTGCCAGCAGCTCTACGGACGGACTGCTACTAGCGAGTTCCTACGAGCAGTACTTC.

This sequence joins TRBV21-1 and TRBJ1-2. TRBV21-1 is a listed pseudogene. This CDR3 is built from 12 residues. The CDR3 DNA sequence: TGTGCGCCGCAGGGGTGGGACTATGGCTACACCTTC. Residues: CAPQGWDYGYTF.

The chain is built from TRBV9 and TRBJ2-7; D remains unclear. The V gene's germline CDR1 is SGDLS and CDR2 YYNGEE. With 1 base removed from V and 5 bases from J, the gap between germline ends came to 10 bases. The CDR3 totals 13 residues. The CDR3 region has the DNA TGTGCCAGCAGCGTAAACAGCATGAACGAGCAGTACTTC. Amino acid sequence: CASSVNSMNEQYF.